These T cell receptor beta chains were read from a single sample in a study of control samples from healthy donors and cancer patients. Repertoires were generated with immunoSEQ multiplex PCR, while TCRdb's copy carries only in-frame clones and drops some. The sample lists almost 95,000 clones, around nine tenths seen once, with more than 3.5% in the top ten. The specimen was blood. Receptor source: a woman younger than 30 in good health. Both conserved end residues are part of each CDR3. D genes are given only for firm matches. Size is stated for part of the rows, as once, few or many counts, or as a class when the clone is expanded.

cdr3_length,j_call,clone_size,d_call,v_call,cdr3_aa,cdr3_nt
13,TRBJ1-1,-,-,TRBV11-3,CASSPLGGTEAFF,TGTGCCAGCAGCCCCCTTGGCGGCACTGAAGCTTTCTTT
12,TRBJ1-2,-,-,TRBV10-2,CASSESDYGYTF,TGCGCCAGCAGTGAGTCCGACTATGGCTACACCTTC
15,TRBJ2-2,-,-,TRBV6-5,CASSYEGSWTGELFF,TGTGCCAGCAGTTACGAGGGGAGTTGGACCGGGGAGCTGTTTTTT
13,TRBJ2-1,-,-,TRBV2,CASRMSSYNEQFF,TGTGCCAGCAGGATGAGCTCCTACAATGAGCAGTTCTTC
12,TRBJ2-7,-,-,TRBV29-1,CSVRDKRYEQYF,TGCAGCGTCCGTGATAAACGCTACGAGCAGTACTTC
15,TRBJ1-1,medium-sized,TRBD1,TRBV10-3,CATSGTGGDNTEAFF,TGTGCCACTTCCGGGACAGGGGGTGATAACACTGAAGCTTTCTTT
20,TRBJ2-1,-,-,TRBV21-1,CASSKVKRGGAPSSYNEQFF,TGTGCCAGCAGCAAAGTTAAGCGGGGGGGCGCTCCAAGCTCCTACAATGAGCAGTTCTTC
16,TRBJ2-1,-,TRBD2,TRBV5-1,CASSYSERGPGGEQFF,TGCGCCAGCAGCTACTCTGAGCGGGGCCCCGGGGGTGAGCAGTTCTTC
15,TRBJ1-2,-,-,TRBV5-1,CASSSDRFNQGGYTF,TGCGCCAGCAGCTCTGACAGGTTTAACCAGGGGGGCTACACCTTC
15,TRBJ2-3,-,-,TRBV6-5,CASRRAKTSTDTQYF,TGTGCCAGCAGGAGAGCCAAGACTAGCACAGATACGCAGTATTTT
13,TRBJ1-2,-,-,TRBV7-9,CASSLDSNYGYTF,TGTGCCAGCAGCTTAGACAGTAACTATGGCTACACCTTC
16,TRBJ1-4,-,-,TRBV4-1,CASSQDRNTYNEKLFF,TGCGCCAGCAGCCAAGATCGGAACACTTATAATGAAAAACTGTTTTTT
16,TRBJ1-1,-,TRBD1,TRBV6-4,CASPMTGPKRSTEAFF,TGTGCCAGCCCTATGACAGGGCCCAAAAGGAGCACTGAAGCTTTCTTT
13,TRBJ2-7,-,TRBD1,TRBV12-3/TRBV12-4,CASSDRGRHEQYF,TGTGCCAGCAGCGACAGGGGGCGGCACGAGCAGTACTTC
15,TRBJ1-5,-,-,TRBV18,CASSLQGHSNQPQHF,TGTGCCAGCTCACTCCAGGGTCATAGCAATCAGCCCCAGCATTTT
13,TRBJ1-2,-,-,TRBV7-9,CASSLERDYGYTF,TGTGCCAGCAGCTTAGAAAGGGACTATGGCTACACCTTC
14,TRBJ2-7,-,-,TRBV21-1,CASTRDRDGYEQYF,TGTGCCAGCACCCGGGACAGGGACGGCTACGAGCAGTACTTC
16,TRBJ2-5,-,TRBD2,TRBV5-8,CASTPGRTSVGETQYF,TGTGCCAGCACCCCCGGGAGGACTAGCGTAGGAGAGACCCAGTACTTC
12,TRBJ2-1,few,-,TRBV5-1,CASSLGGPEQFF,TGCGCCAGCAGCTTGGGGGGACCGGAGCAGTTCTTC
13,TRBJ1-3,-,-,TRBV6-5,CASRLSLGNTIYF,TGTGCCAGCAGACTATCGTTGGGAAACACCATATATTTT
14,TRBJ2-7,-,TRBD1,TRBV25-1,CASSTRGQGHEQYF,TGTGCCAGCAGTACGAGGGGACAGGGCCACGAGCAGTACTTC
14,TRBJ2-1,once,TRBD1,TRBV27,CASSQGANDDEQFF,TGTGCCAGCAGTCAGGGGGCCAATGATGATGAGCAGTTCTTC
14,TRBJ2-7,-,-,TRBV7-3,CASSLIGQWDEQYF,TGTGCCAGCAGCTTAATAGGACAGTGGGACGAGCAGTACTTC
13,TRBJ1-1,once,-,TRBV27,CASTPQGSTEAFF,TGTGCCAGCACCCCCCAGGGGAGCACTGAAGCTTTCTTT
14,TRBJ1-1,-,-,TRBV18,CASSPIPSGTEAFF,TGTGCCAGCTCACCAATTCCCAGTGGGACTGAAGCTTTCTTT
16,TRBJ1-1,-,-,TRBV7-9,CARQSIRGSMNTEAFF,TGTGCCCGACAAAGTATCCGGGGATCAATGAACACTGAAGCTTTCTTT
12,TRBJ1-3,once,-,TRBV7-2,CASSLLGNTIYF,TGTGCCAGCAGCTTGCTTGGAAACACCATATATTTT
14,TRBJ1-1,once,-,TRBV6-1,CASSEEGGGTEAFF,TGTGCCAGCAGTGAGGAGGGGGGGGGCACTGAAGCTTTCTTT
14,TRBJ2-7,-,-,TRBV18,CASSMGRNTYEQYF,TGTGCCAGCTCTATGGGACGGAATACCTACGAGCAGTACTTC
15,TRBJ2-7,few,-,TRBV14,CASSRTRDISYEQYF,TGTGCCAGCAGCCGAACCCGGGACATATCCTACGAGCAGTACTTC
11,TRBJ1-1,-,-,TRBV10-3,CAIMENTEAFF,TGTGCCATCATGGAAAACACTGAAGCTTTCTTT
13,TRBJ2-2,-,-,TRBV28,CASGTPGHGELFF,TGTGCCAGTGGGACCCCTGGCCACGGGGAGCTGTTTTTT
14,TRBJ2-1,few,TRBD2,TRBV10-3,CAISEASGGNEQFF,TGTGCCATCAGTGAGGCTAGCGGGGGCAATGAGCAGTTCTTC
14,TRBJ1-1,-,-,TRBV11-2,CASSLERGGTEAFF,TGTGCCAGCAGCTTAGAAAGGGGGGGCACTGAAGCTTTCTTT
14,TRBJ2-7,-,TRBD1,TRBV6-5,CASSVQGSSYEQYF,TGTGCCAGCAGCGTACAGGGGAGCTCCTACGAGCAGTACTTC
14,TRBJ2-5,-,-,TRBV3-1/TRBV3-2,CASSLQGPQETQYF,TGTGCCAGCAGCCTACAGGGCCCACAAGAGACCCAGTACTTC
15,TRBJ2-7,-,-,TRBV6-5,CASSYSGRGGYSQYF,TGTGCCAGCAGTTACTCCGGCAGGGGGGGATATTCGCAGTACTTC
18,TRBJ1-5,-,TRBD1,TRBV18,CASSLLGGTGYGNQPQHF,TGTGCCAGCTCACTACTGGGGGGGACAGGGTATGGCAATCAGCCCCAGCATTTT
14,TRBJ2-7,-,-,TRBV5-1,CASSFSRPSYEQYF,TGCGCCAGCAGCTTTAGCAGACCCTCCTACGAGCAGTACTTC
16,TRBJ2-1,-,TRBD1,TRBV5-1,CASSWVGTGTYNEQFF,TGCGCCAGCAGCTGGGTGGGGACAGGGACTTACAATGAGCAGTTCTTC
13,TRBJ1-5,-,TRBD1,TRBV29-1,CSAWTGGNQPQHF,TGCAGCGCCTGGACAGGGGGGAACCAGCCCCAGCATTTT
15,TRBJ2-7,-,-,TRBV6-5,CASSLKVTGYYEQYF,TGTGCCAGCAGTCTAAAGGTGACAGGCTACTACGAGCAGTACTTC
14,TRBJ1-2,-,-,TRBV9,CASSVVSGSYGYTF,TGTGCCAGCAGCGTAGTATCAGGGTCCTATGGCTACACCTTC
15,TRBJ1-1,-,-,TRBV7-3,CASSLDGRGSTEAFF,TGTGCCAGCAGCTTGGACGGGAGGGGAAGCACTGAAGCTTTCTTT
15,TRBJ1-2,-,TRBD1,TRBV18,CASSPTGGWGYGYTF,TGTGCCAGCTCACCCACAGGGGGCTGGGGCTATGGCTACACCTTC
11,TRBJ1-4,once,-,TRBV7-9,CASSLGQLLFF,TGTGCCAGCAGCTTAGGGCAGCTACTGTTTTTT
12,TRBJ1-5,-,-,TRBV3-1/TRBV3-2,CASSGVLEPQHF,TGTGCCAGCAGTGGGGTTTTGGAGCCCCAGCATTTT
10,TRBJ2-7,few,-,TRBV20-1,CSARSVEQYF,TGCAGTGCTAGATCCGTCGAGCAGTACTTC
22,TRBJ2-1,-,TRBD2,TRBV5-1,CASSLSRELAGARHLFYNEQFF,TGCGCCAGCAGCTTGTCTAGGGAACTAGCGGGGGCTAGGCATTTATTCTACAATGAGCAGTTCTTC
15,TRBJ2-7,once,TRBD1,TRBV5-1,CASSELGQLTYEQYF,TGCGCCAGCAGCGAACTGGGACAGCTTACCTACGAGCAGTACTTC
15,TRBJ2-7,-,TRBD1,TRBV5-8,CASSYRQGALSEQYF,TGTGCCAGCAGTTACAGACAGGGGGCGCTTAGCGAGCAGTACTTC
13,TRBJ1-2,-,-,TRBV9,CASSVGGTYGYTF,TGTGCCAGCAGCGTTGGAGGGACCTATGGCTACACCTTC